What follows describes a single T cell receptor beta chain. Its antigen is not identified. This sample was taken from a study of OX40 agonist ivuxolimab in advanced cancers. Turning to the study itself: Patients took ivuxolimab, an agonistic anti-OX40 (CD134) antibody. From roughly 20 to 85 years was the age range, with a mean of roughly 64 years, and over 80% were male.

Whole-study results and caveats: With doses of 0.1 to 3.0 mg/kg, CD4+ and CD8+ blood T cells had undergone clonal expansion by week 6.

The method was immunoSEQ multiplex PCR; TCRdb's version includes in-frame clones alone and lacks a portion of them. This sample has about 25,000 clones, with 65% to 90% found just once. This material consisted of CD4+ or CD8+ T cells sorted from blood, taken in a trial of the OX40 agonist ivuxolimab. The TCR sequence derives from an adult with an advanced solid tumor such as melanoma, head and neck, liver or kidney cancer.

CDR3 DNA: TGTGCCAGCAGTTTAAGTCTCGCAGGGATCACTGAAGCTTTCTTT. Translation: CASSLSLAGITEAFF. This chain connects TRBV27 to TRBJ1-1, with a possible D match to TRBD1 (5 bases). The germline V and J ends were trimmed by 2 bases and 4 bases, with 14 bases remaining between them. Per the germline V gene, CDR1 is MNHEY and CDR2 is SMNVEV (reference sequence). The CDR3 has 15 amino acids.